Listed here are 20 T cell receptor delta chains from one sample, sequenced in a study of gamma-delta T cells after stem cell transplantation. TCRdb reprocessed the RT-PCR reads using CATT. The data contain about 2,500 delta-chain clones, roughly 18% of them singletons. Sequenced material: gamma-delta T cells. The receptors stem from a human donor. It is not recorded whose cells these are; they may come from a transplant donor.

This clone showed up just a few times. CDR3 bases: TGTGCTCTTGGGGAACCCCCGTACTGGGGGATAAAATCAGGGTGGCCCGATAAACTCATCTTT. Translating gives CALGEPPYWGIKSGWPDKLIF. V is TRDV1 and J is TRDJ1; TRDD3 agrees at 11 bases. Germline V lookup: CDR1 TSWWSYY, CDR2 QGS. V lost 1 base and J lost 3; bases outside the gene matches: 19. The CDR3 contains 21 residues.

With regard to this clone: With only one base between it and a far larger clone, this is likely a read error. Other nucleotide sequences in the sample specify the same CDR3. This sequence joins TRDV2 and TRDJ1; the D is unclear. This CDR3 is 15 amino acids long. Germline V CDR1 and CDR2: GEAIGNYY, EKD. The CDR3 protein is CACDTVNHLADKLIF. The CDR3 nucleotides are TGTGCCTGCGACACAGTGAACCACCTTGCCGATAAACTCATCTTT.

The rearrangement joins TRDV2 to TRDJ1; 7 nucleotides agree with TRDD3. The CDR3 covers 15 residues. The V segment lost 0 bases and the J segment 0 bases; nucleotides outside the gene matches: 3. CDR1 GEAIGNYY and CDR2 EKD come from the germline V gene. CDR3: CACDTLGGNTDKLIF. The CDR3 DNA is TGTGCCTGTGACACCCTGGGGGGCAACACCGATAAACTCATCTTT.

This clone was observed a handful of times. At residue 8, the TCRdb amino acid sequence and the translated nucleotide sequence differ, so the protein here is the DNA translation. This chain joins TRDV2 and TRDJ1; 8 positions match TRDD3. This CDR3 spans 18 amino acids. Trimming removed 3 bases from V and 0 bases from J; junction bases left unmatched: 14. CDR1 and CDR2 (germline): GEAIGNYY, EKD. CDR3 coding DNA: TGTGCCTGTGACTTACTGGGGGGTAGCATGGCGTACACCGATAAACTCATCTTT. The encoded protein is CACDLLGGSMAYTDKLIF.

Only a few counts were recorded for this clone. The chain joins TRDV1 to TRDJ1; 13 bases fit TRDD3. Germline V gives CDR1 TSWWSYY, CDR2 QGS. CDR3 length: 21 amino acids. Trimming cost V 1 base and J 0 bases; bases outside gene matches: 14. CDR3: CALGEPTTLYWGIRHTDKLIF. CDR3 nucleotides: TGTGCTCTTGGGGAACCTACGACCCTATACTGGGGGATACGCCACACCGATAAACTCATCTTT.

This chain links TRDV1 with TRDJ1; 8 bases align to TRDD3. CDR1 and CDR2 from the germline V gene are TSWWSYY and QGS. Unmatched junction bases numbered 17, after V lost 5 bases and J lost 3 bases. The CDR3 covers 18 residues. DNA of the CDR3: TGTGCTCTTGGGCCCGCGGTCCTACTACTGGGGGTGGCCGATAAACTCATCTTT. It codes for CALGPAVLLLGVADKLIF.

This clone showed up just a few times. The chain has TRDV1 and TRDJ1, with no clear D. The CDR3 covers 17 residues. Germline V gives CDR1 TSWWSYY, CDR2 QGS. Trimming pared 4 bases from V and 0 bases from J, leaving 18 bases between. The CDR3 reads CALGVLFYTFYTDKLIF. CDR3 sequence (DNA): TGTGCTCTTGGGGTCCTGTTCTATACCTTTTACACCGATAAACTCATCTTT.

The rearrangement joins TRDV1 to TRDJ1, with TRDD3 matching over 11 bases. Germline V gene data show CDR1 as TSWWSYY and CDR2 as QGS. CDR3 length equals 15 residues. After removal of 11 bases from V and 0 bases from J, the junction contained 8 bases not matched to a gene. In nucleotides, the CDR3 is TGTGCTGCTACTGGGGGATATCAGTACACCGATAAACTCATCTTT. Its protein product is CAATGGYQYTDKLIF.

A few counts support this clone. Possible read error: a much larger clone is one base away. The chain employs TRDV2 and TRDJ1, with D possibly matching TRDD3 (6 bases). Per germline, CDR1 GEAIGNYY and CDR2 EKD. The CDR3 runs to 14 residues. The CDR3 sequence: CARDTVGATDKLIF. DNA for the CDR3: TGTGCCCGTGACACGGTGGGGGCCACCGATAAACTCATCTTT.

The sample holds a few counts of this clone. In nucleotides, the CDR3 is TGTGCTCTTGGGGGGTTACGGGGACTGGGGAAACTCATCTTT. It codes for CALGGLRGLGKLIF. The chain carries TRDV1 and TRDJ1, with 7 bases fitting TRDD3. With V trimmed by 4 bases and J by 8 bases, 10 bases remained unmatched. Looked up from germline, CDR1 is TSWWSYY and CDR2 is QGS. This CDR3 comprises 14 residues.

About this clone: Its ends do not fully match the called genes, so a read error is possible. Other DNA sequences in this specimen translate into the identical CDR3. This chain connects TRDV2 to TRDJ1; 8 bases are a match to TRDD3. The CDR3 runs to 17 residues. CDR1 GEAIGNYY and CDR2 EKD come from the germline V gene. CDR3 nucleotide sequence: TGTGCCTGCGACACGTTACTGGGGGTGAAGGGACATGATAAACTCATCTTT. Translation: CACDTLLGVKGHDKLIF.

This clone showed up just a few times. The protein given by TCRdb reflects a much larger clone and differs at residue 3 from this DNA's translation, likely from a read error; the protein shown is the DNA's translation. The CDR3 DNA follows: TGTGCCCCCTCGGGATGGAATGGCCTTCCCCAGTCCCTTACTGGGGAAATACGCTGGTGCGCCGATAAACTCATCTTT. Translating gives CAPSGWNGLPQSLTGEIRWCADKLIF. The chain is built from TRDV3 and TRDJ1, with D possibly TRDD3 on 7 matching bases. This CDR3 is built from 26 residues. The germline V gene encodes CDR1 TVYSNPD and CDR2 GDNSRS (reference sequence). The V gene lost 5 bases and the J gene lost 3 bases, with 55 bases spanning the gap. The variable domain in full, with the rest retrieved from reference TRDV3 and TRDJ1, is CDKVTQSSPDQTVASGSEVVLLCTYDTVYSNPDLFWYRIRPDYSFQFVFYGDNSRSEGADFTQGRFSVKHILTQKAFHLVISPVRTEDSATYYCAPSGWNGLPQSLTGEIRWCADKLIFGKGTRVTVEP.

The rearrangement uses TRDV3 and TRDJ1; TRDD3 matches at 8 bases. Germline CDR1 reads TVYSNPD; CDR2 reads GDNSRS (reference sequence). The CDR3 spans 20 residues. The trim removed 4 bases at V and 0 bases at J, leaving 25 bases unmatched. The CDR3 spells CASGGDTSLYWGVYTDKLIF. CDR3 bases: TGTGCCTCTGGAGGGGACACTTCCCTTTACTGGGGGGTGTACACCGATAAACTCATCTTT.

This clone has just a few counts. The rearrangement joins TRDV1 to TRDJ4; possibly TRDD3 for D (7 bases). Trimming took off 4 bases at V and 0 bases at J, with 24 bases between the two ends. The germline V gene encodes CDR1 TSWWSYY and CDR2 QGS. CDR3 length: 18 amino acids. The CDR3 coding sequence is TGTGCTCTTGGGGCGTTCCTATTTGGGGGACTGGGCACCAGACCCCTGATCTTT. Its translation is CALGAFLFGGLGTRPLIF.

This clone has more than one count but fewer than ten. The V gene is TRDV1, the J gene TRDJ1, with 13 bases that match TRDD3. The CDR3 is 22 amino acids. After removal of 5 bases from V and 0 bases from J, the junction contained 21 bases not matched to a gene. Germline values: CDR1 TSWWSYY, CDR2 QGS. CDR3 sequence reads: CALGSPFVYWGIRERYTDKLIF. The CDR3 region has the DNA TGTGCTCTTGGGTCCCCTTTTGTGTACTGGGGGATACGAGAGAGGTACACCGATAAACTCATCTTT.

The chain couples TRDV1 to TRDJ1; D is perhaps TRDD2 or TRDD3 (8 bases each). The V and J ends lost 4 bases and 3 bases respectively, with 27 bases between them. CDR1 and CDR2 from the germline V gene are TSWWSYY and QGS. There are 19 residues in the CDR3. This CDR3 is CALGAPPFLRLGDSDKLIF. The CDR3 DNA follows: TGTGCTCTTGGGGCACCTCCCTTCCTAAGGCTGGGGGACTCCGATAAACTCATCTTT.

This clone was picked up a small number of times. TCRdb shows a much larger clone's protein in place of this DNA's translation, and the two differ at residue 7, likely through a read error; the protein shown is translated from the DNA. This chain uses TRDV1 with TRDJ1; 12 bases align to TRDD3. The CDR3 loop spans 22 amino acids. The V and J ends lost 4 bases and 0 bases, in that order; junction bases with no gene match: 21. The V gene's germline CDR1 is TSWWSYY and CDR2 QGS. The CDR3 is CALGVLPPKQILGDTYTDKLIF. The CDR3 nucleotides read TGTGCTCTTGGGGTCCTGCCTCCTAAGCAAATACTGGGGGATACCTACACCGATAAACTCATCTTT.

This clone has just a few counts. The chain uses TRDV1 and TRDJ1; 8 nucleotides match TRDD3. CDR1 and CDR2 (germline): TSWWSYY, QGS. J was trimmed by 6 bases and V by 4 bases; bases with no gene match: 43. The CDR3 runs to 26 residues. The CDR3 DNA reads as TGTGCTCTTGGGGCACACAGTCCTCCGGGCCTACTGGGGATACTGTTTCCTTCTACGGGGGATTATAAACTCATCTTT. Translating it yields CALGAHSPPGLLGILFPSTGDYKLIF.

Concerning this clone itself: A read error likely explains this, since a far larger clone differs by one base. The chain employs TRDV2 and TRDJ1; 12 nucleotides line up with TRDD3. Germline V CDR1 and CDR2: GEAIGNYY, EKD. The CDR3 covers 18 residues. The CDR3 region is CACGTPHWGIPSYDKLIF. As DNA, the CDR3 is TGTGCCTGTGGCACCCCTCACTGGGGGATACCAAGTTACGATAAACTCATCTTT.

This clone occurred a few times. The chain links TRDV1 to TRDJ1, with D possibly TRDD3 on 6 matching bases. The CDR3 runs to 20 residues. Germline CDR1 and CDR2: TSWWSYY and QGS. V dropped 3 bases and J dropped 2 bases, with 28 bases sitting between them. The CDR3: CALGDPRLRRRGGDTDKLIF. The CDR3 DNA sequence: TGTGCTCTTGGGGATCCCCGCCTTCGCCGGAGAGGAGGGGATACCGATAAACTCATCTTT.